Sequencing of this TCR beta chain was carried out in a study of blood T cell repertoires in COVID-19 (dated by TCRdb to about 2020). Regarding the complete study: Samples covering the acute and convalescent phases of COVID-19 were provided by collaborators in the United States, Italy and Spain. The prospective study material was composed of cDNA or gDNA derived from T cells, B-cell-depleted T cells, or PBMCs. Subjects who had been exposed to COVID-19, were actively infected with it, or had recovered from it provided the deeply sampled blood TCRbeta repertoires that made up the dataset. The repertoires were released in a freely available public database intended as a resource for research on the immune response to SARS-CoV-2. Samples were obtained from the ongoing ImmuneRACE study (first 160 participants) and from 1,254 subjects provided by 6 global collaborators. The sample metadata nearly always contained a de-identified subject ID, COVID-19 status, age in years and sex. HLA class I and class II types, where available, came from metadata supplied by the sample provider rather than from assay-based typing.

In its sample, this clone was seen a few times. Its cognate antigen has yet to be identified. No base quality values were provided; no much bigger clone lies one nucleotide off. Whole blood was collected in K2EDTA tubes by collaborating institutions according to the institutions' own protocols. For TCRbeta analysis, collaborator samples were shipped as frozen whole blood, as isolated PBMCs, or as DNA extracted from either sample type. Trimming takes 5 bases off V and 2 bases off J; junction bases not matched to a gene: 6. Taken from the germline V gene (reference sequence), the CDR1 and CDR2 loops are SEHNR and FQNEAQ. Reading from cysteine to phenylalanine, the CDR3 counts 17 amino acids. Just CDR3 DNA is preserved here, 51 bases in frame from base 1. The immunoSEQ Assay, a bias-controlled multiplex PCR, was used to amplify TCRbeta CDR3 regions from genomic DNA. As for the original processing: Nucleated cell counts per sample were estimated from amplification of reference gene primers within the assay. To quantify the absolute abundance of each unique TCRbeta CDR3 rearrangement, sequence reads were collapsed and filtered. For each sample, productive Simpson clonality was calculated as the square root of Simpson's diversity index across productive rearrangements. Entries here come from immuneACCESS through TCRdb and include only in-frame sequences with V and J called. Some clones fail to appear in such tables; in the studies checked, an unresolved V gene covers under half of the shortfall, and the cause of the remainder is unknown. V, J and clone size are taken as reported in that table, and D and trimming were inferred from the DNA itself. The sample profile shows roughly 200,000 clones; just under 80% of them were found once. The ten largest clones take up about 6.8% of the sample.

Broad study findings and their caveats: How much clinical and demographic metadata was included differed by source and by participant, and the metadata was provided uncurated.

Sequenced input: peripheral blood. The receptor comes from a man between 65 and 85 years old with active or convalescent COVID-19. The receptor chain draws on TRBV7-9 and TRBJ2-3, and TRBD2 aligns with 14 junction nucleotides. The CDR3 reads CASSPRLAGGSTDTQYF. In nucleotides, the sequence is TGTGCCAGCAGCCCACGACTAGCGGGAGGGTCCACAGATACGCAGTATTTT.